These 5 T cell receptor beta chains originate from one sample sequenced in a study of cytomegalovirus exposure and HLA in healthy donors. The assay was immunoSEQ multiplex PCR, and TCRdb's table has in-frame clones only and misses some. The sample comprises over 200,000 clones, around 90% of which are singletons, and 2.5% to 3.5% rests with the top ten. The sample taken for sequencing was PBMCs. These receptor sequences come from a woman in her twenties or thirties in good health and CMV-seronegative.

This chain uses TRBV4-3 with TRBJ2-7; 11 bases are a match to TRBD1. The CDR3 spans 18 residues. After removal of 1 base from V and 6 bases from J, the junction contained 14 bases not matched to a gene. Germline CDR1 is LGHNA and CDR2 is YSLEER. CDR3 sequence reads: CASSQGYKGGQGGIEQYF. CDR3 nucleotides: TGCGCCAGCAGCCAAGGGTACAAGGGGGGACAGGGGGGAATCGAGCAGTACTTC.

J is TRBJ2-7 and V is TRBV30; 12 bases agree with TRBD1. CDR3 length equals 14 residues. The trim removed 2 bases at V and 5 bases at J, leaving 4 bases unmatched. Germline assignment: CDR1 GTSNPN and CDR2 SVGIG (reference sequence). The CDR3 DNA reads as TGTGCCTGGAGTTCCGGGACAGGGGGCGACGAGCAGTACTTC. The encoded protein is CAWSSGTGGDEQYF.

The chain uses TRBV6-1 and TRBJ1-1, with D unresolved. Germline CDR1 and CDR2: MNHNS and SASEGT. The CDR3 totals 14 residues. V lost 5 bases to trimming and J lost 10 bases, with 20 bases between them. CDR3 bases: TGTGCCAGCAGTAGTTTGGAGGCGGGGAATGGAGCTTTCTTT. Amino acids: CASSSLEAGNGAFF.

This rearrangement joins TRBV7-9 to TRBJ2-7; D may be TRBD1 or TRBD2 (5 bases each). The CDR3 sequence is 15 residues long. V gave up 5 bases and J gave up 0 bases, with 14 bases separating them. Looked up from germline, CDR1 is SEHNR and CDR2 is FQNEAQ (reference sequence). The CDR3 DNA follows: TGTGCCAGCAGCCCTGGGTGGGGGAACTCCTACGAGCAGTACTTC. Residues: CASSPGWGNSYEQYF.

The rearrangement joins TRBV7-9 to TRBJ1-4; no firm D call. Trimming took 1 base from V and 5 from J, leaving 8 bases between them. The CDR3 is made up of 14 amino acids. The V gene's germline CDR1 is SEHNR and CDR2 FQNEAQ (reference sequence). The CDR3 spells CASSLDSPNEKLFF. The CDR3 DNA follows: TGTGCCAGCAGCTTAGACAGTCCCAATGAAAAACTGTTTTTT.